Listed below are T cell receptor beta chains from one sample, sequenced in a study of radiation and T cells in renal cell carcinoma. TCRdb's table, derived via immunoSEQ multiplex PCR, lists solely in-frame clones and lacks some. Of fewer than 200,000 clones listed, roughly 90% are singletons. The sample consisted of blood, taken from a patient whose treatment included radiotherapy and nephrectomy. Receptors originate from a woman aged 50 to 60 with renal cell carcinoma. Both conserved end residues are part of each CDR3. Each record gives: V gene, CDR3 length, D gene, J gene, CDR3 protein. A D gene is named only where the DNA matches it firmly.

V: TRBV6-5; length: 12; D: TRBD1; J: TRBJ1-1; CDR3: CASSRGQGEAFF
V: TRBV30; length: 13; D: .; J: TRBJ1-4; CDR3: CAWSWGPNEKLFF
V: TRBV4-1; length: 14; D: TRBD1; J: TRBJ1-5; CDR3: CASSRTGSNQPQHF
V: TRBV6-6; length: 13; D: .; J: TRBJ2-1; CDR3: CASTTRSGNEQFF
V: TRBV5-1; length: 15; D: .; J: TRBJ1-1; CDR3: CASSLVVTENTEAFF
V: TRBV11-2; length: 18; D: .; J: TRBJ2-5; CDR3: CASSPRATEPTKQETQYF
V: TRBV10-3; length: 12; D: .; J: TRBJ2-7; CDR3: CACGDQGNEQYF
V: TRBV5-1; length: 16; D: TRBD2; J: TRBJ2-3; CDR3: CASSVERGGPTDTQYF
V: TRBV10-3; length: 14; D: TRBD2; J: TRBJ2-1; CDR3: CAISGLAEGNEQFF
V: TRBV14; length: 18; D: TRBD1; J: TRBJ2-7; CDR3: CASSQDPRQGESSYEQYF
V: TRBV5-1; length: 15; D: TRBD1; J: TRBJ2-1; CDR3: CASSLGQGVNNEQFF
V: TRBV6-1; length: 16; D: .; J: TRBJ2-2; CDR3: CASSEGTGANTGELFF
V: TRBV11-1; length: 15; D: .; J: TRBJ2-7; CDR3: CASSLAHRSSYEQYF
V: TRBV4-2; length: 16; D: TRBD1; J: TRBJ1-2; CDR3: CASSQVWDRGSDGYTF
V: TRBV5-1; length: 14; D: TRBD1; J: TRBJ2-7; CDR3: CASSTDRGPYEQYF
V: TRBV5-4; length: 15; D: TRBD1; J: TRBJ1-4; CDR3: CASSPQGAGNEKLFF
V: TRBV30; length: 11; D: .; J: TRBJ1-2; CDR3: CAWSVYSGYTF
V: TRBV7-7; length: 17; D: .; J: TRBJ2-2; CDR3: CASSHTLRDAGSGELFF
V: TRBV6-1; length: 17; D: TRBD1; J: TRBJ1-5; CDR3: CASSVHRGGRSNQPQHF
V: TRBV6-1; length: 13; D: .; J: TRBJ2-4; CDR3: CASSEGARGTVYF
V: TRBV6-1; length: 14; D: .; J: TRBJ2-2; CDR3: CASSEVRATGELFF
V: TRBV11-3; length: 13; D: .; J: TRBJ2-3; CDR3: CASSPLRGDTQYF
V: TRBV5-6; length: 18; D: TRBD1; J: TRBJ2-4; CDR3: CASSLMDRVPSAGNIQYF
V: TRBV7-9; length: 14; D: .; J: TRBJ1-2; CDR3: CASSLGELNYGYTF
V: TRBV11-2; length: 13; D: .; J: TRBJ1-2; CDR3: CASNLGANYGYTF
V: TRBV9; length: 17; D: TRBD2; J: TRBJ2-5; CDR3: CASSVGTSGGWVETQYF
V: TRBV7-6; length: 16; D: .; J: TRBJ2-7; CDR3: CASSLGPKGPPYEQYF
V: TRBV10-2; length: 16; D: .; J: TRBJ1-2; CDR3: CASSESAGSPNYGYTF
V: TRBV6-5; length: 15; D: .; J: TRBJ1-5; CDR3: CASSIGGNSNQPQHF
V: TRBV4-3; length: 15; D: .; J: TRBJ1-6; CDR3: CASSPTSGGNSPLHF
V: TRBV4-1; length: 15; D: .; J: TRBJ1-3; CDR3: CASLRDIRSGNTIYF